This T cell receptor beta chain was recovered during a study of CD8+ T cells in alopecia areata. Whole-study results and caveats: Tofacitinib produced a significant decrease in scalp clonality and in expanded CD8+ clones among the top 100. Elevated clonality characterized lesional scalp relative to normal scalp, particularly in alopecia totalis/universalis. Patients shared TCRs less clearly than mice did, possibly owing to HLA.

Deletions cut 6 bases from V and 8 bases from J, with 11 bases between. The germline V gene has CDR1 SEHNR and CDR2 FQNEAQ (reference sequence). The CDR3 covers 12 residues. About this clone itself: The antigen is not known.

The treatment here: oral pan-JAK inhibitor, 5-10 mg twice daily. Sorted populations comprised CD4+ and CD8+ T cells obtained from PBMCs. Reverse transcribed after extraction, RNA yielded cDNA as the sequencing template. Using immunoSEQ multiplex PCR, the repertoire was profiled, and TCRdb retains in-frame clones only, with some absent. The repertoire includes around 140,000 clones, roughly 86% of them detected once, and 13% sits in the top ten. This clonotype was sampled from a human donor with alopecia areata. The specimen was CD8+ T cells sorted from blood, collected at week 4, from a patient treated with tofacitinib. The chain recombines TRBV7-9 with TRBJ2-1, with D perhaps TRBD1 (5 bases). CDR3 sequence reads: CASSQGTDEQFF. CDR3 sequence (DNA): TGTGCCAGCAGTCAGGGTACAGATGAGCAGTTCTTC.